The clone carrying this TCR beta chain was recorded only once. The CDR3 contains 14 residues. V trimming: 3 bases; J trimming: 5 bases; junction bases outside the gene matches: 2. Germline loops: CDR1 ENHRY, CDR2 SYGVKD. This sample stems from a study of T cell clones after liver transplantation. Here immunoSEQ multiplex PCR was the method, and the copy in TCRdb shows in-frame clones only, minus some. Counted here are around 70,000 clones, around 93% occurring once; the ten biggest clones make up 0.8% to 1%. The chain employs TRBV10-3 and TRBJ2-1; TRBD2 agrees at 9 bases. This receptor was identified in a human patient who received a liver transplant. Some T cells may have originated in the graft donor. Sequencing was performed on CD4+ T cells from blood, taken about 26 months after liver transplant. For the CDR3, the DNA is TGTGCCATCAGTGAACTAGCGGGTGACAATGAGCAGTTCTTC. It yields the protein CAISELAGDNEQFF.